Following are 32 T cell receptor beta chains from one sample sequenced in a study of cytomegalovirus exposure and HLA in healthy donors. The PCR contained 60 Vbeta and 13 Jbeta primers. TCRdb's copy holds only in-frame clones and misses some; the assay was immunoSEQ multiplex PCR. Here the sample spans about 150,000 clones, roughly 80% being singletons. Specimen: PBMCs. These receptors were collected from a middle-aged woman in good health and CMV-seropositive.

The chain uses TRBV2 and TRBJ1-6; D gene unclear. Trimming cost V 6 bases and J 7 bases, with 13 bases left between them. There are 14 residues in the CDR3. Per the germline V gene, CDR1 is SNHLY and CDR2 is FYNNEI. In nucleotides, the CDR3 is TGTGCCAGCAGCCACGACCGACTGAATTCACCCCTCCACTTT. This translates into CASSHDRLNSPLHF.

CDR3 amino acids: CASSDSTGWTSEQFF. The CDR3 DNA reads as TGTGCCAGCAGTGACTCGACAGGCTGGACCAGTGAGCAGTTCTTC. The J gene is TRBJ2-1, the V gene TRBV6-4; TRBD1 is a possible D gene (6 bases). Trimming pared 0 bases from V and 9 bases from J, leaving 15 bases between. The CDR3 totals 15 residues. Germline CDR1 reads MRHNA; CDR2 reads SNTAGT.

V and J are TRBV4-2 and TRBJ2-3; 14 nucleotides align to TRBD2. The germline V gene has CDR1 LGHNA and CDR2 YNFKEQ. This CDR3 region has 16 residues. V was pared by 3 bases and J by 3 bases, with 2 bases of the junction left unmatched. Here the CDR3 DNA reads TGTGCCAGCAGCCAGACTAGCGGGGGGGTAACAGATACGCAGTATTTT. It yields the protein CASSQTSGGVTDTQYF.

The V gene is TRBV5-1, the J gene TRBJ2-7; 7 bases agree with TRBD2. The CDR3 consists of 14 residues. Trimming at V came to 1 base and at J to 6 bases, leaving 7 bases not matched to a gene. From germline, CDR1 is SGHRS and CDR2 YFSETQ. The CDR3 region has the DNA TGCGCCAGCAGCTTGAGGTTGGGGGGGATCGAGCAGTACTTC. Translating it yields CASSLRLGGIEQYF.

This sequence joins TRBV6-4 and TRBJ1-2, with D possibly being TRBD1 (5 bases). Germline loops: CDR1 MRHNA, CDR2 SNTAGT. The CDR3 has 15 residues. V shed 2 bases and J shed 4 bases, with 14 bases lying between them. The chain's CDR3 is CASSDGQGSTYGYTF. The CDR3 DNA sequence: TGTGCCAGCAGTGACGGGCAGGGTAGCACCTATGGCTACACCTTC.

The chain recombines TRBV6-5 with TRBJ1-5; no clear D. The germline gives CDR1 MNHEY, CDR2 SVGAGI. The CDR3 has 14 residues. V dropped 6 bases and J dropped 3 bases, with 12 bases sitting between them. CDR3 sequence: CASRPGEYNQPQHF. DNA of the CDR3: TGTGCCAGCAGACCCGGGGAATACAATCAGCCCCAGCATTTT.

The gene calls are TRBV6-1 and TRBJ1-2, with TRBD1 identical over 11 bases. The CDR3 covers 16 residues. The ends lost 0 bases at V and 4 bases at J; junction bases unmatched: 4. Germline loops: CDR1 MNHNS, CDR2 SASEGT. The CDR3 protein is CASSEAGQGGLYGYTF. The CDR3, as DNA: TGTGCCAGCAGTGAAGCGGGACAGGGGGGACTCTATGGCTACACCTTC.

The V gene is TRBV5-4, the J gene TRBJ2-1, with D perhaps matching TRBD1 (6 bases). This CDR3 comprises 14 residues. Per germline, CDR1 SGHNT and CDR2 YYREEE (reference sequence). Trimming took 3 bases from V and 6 from J, leaving 13 bases between them. The CDR3 sequence is CASSSDWGRNEQFF. The CDR3 nucleotides are TGTGCCAGCAGCTCCGATTGGGGGCGCAATGAGCAGTTCTTC. Drawing the rest from reference TRBV5-4 and TRBJ2-1, the complete variable domain is ETGVTQSPTHLIKTRGQQVTLRCSSQSGHNTVSWYQQALGQGPQFIFQYYREEENGRGNFPPRFSGLQFPNYSSELNVNALELDDSALYLCASSSDWGRNEQFFGPGTRLTVL.

The gene calls are TRBV6-5 and TRBJ1-2; D is undetermined. This CDR3 contains 13 residues. V was cut by 2 bases and J by 7 bases, with 11 bases left in between. Looked up from germline, CDR1 is MNHEY and CDR2 is SVGAGI. CDR3 nucleotide sequence: TGTGCCAGCAGTTACGGGCTGTTGGGTGGCTACACCTTC. Its translation: CASSYGLLGGYTF.

The CDR3 DNA is TGTGCCTGGAGTGCCAGAAGGGGACTAGGGAGTCCTGAGCAGTTCTTC. Translation gives CAWSARRGLGSPEQFF. The chain uses TRBV30 and TRBJ2-1; 8 bases fit TRBD2. V was pared by 1 base and J by 9 bases, with 14 bases of the junction left unmatched. Germline CDR1 is GTSNPN and CDR2 is SVGIG (reference sequence). The CDR3 has 16 residues.

This chain's CDR3 is CASRNPGVVQPQHF. CDR3 sequence (DNA): TGTGCCAGCAGGAACCCCGGGGTCGTTCAGCCCCAGCATTTT. V gene TRBV28 combines with J gene TRBJ1-5; D call uncertain. Germline V gene data show CDR1 as MDHEN and CDR2 as SYDVKM. The CDR3 has 14 residues. V lost 6 bases and J 6 bases, leaving 15 bases between the germline ends.

This chain joins TRBV28 and TRBJ2-1, with 12 bases matching TRBD2. Per the germline V gene, CDR1 is MDHEN and CDR2 is SYDVKM. The CDR3 length is 20 residues. V shed 6 bases, J shed 2 bases, and the junction held 17 bases outside the gene matches. CDR3 loop: CASSVDLSSGRAVAYNEQFF. The CDR3 DNA is TGTGCCAGCAGCGTTGATCTGTCTAGCGGGAGGGCCGTGGCCTACAATGAGCAGTTCTTC.

In this sample, this clone turned up a few times. The V gene is TRBV4-1, the J gene TRBJ2-7; 10 nucleotides line up with TRBD2. There are 15 residues in the CDR3. Germline V gene lookup returns CDR1 MGHRA and CDR2 YSYEKL. Losses at the gene ends were 1 base for V and 6 bases for J; bases not matched to a gene: 6. The CDR3 nucleotides read TGCGCCAGCAGCCAAGTAAGTCTAGCGGGAGTCGAGCAGTACTTC. As protein: CASSQVSLAGVEQYF.

The gene calls are TRBV28 and TRBJ2-1; D remains ambiguous. CDR3 length: 15 residues. Germline CDR1 and CDR2: MDHEN and SYDVKM. V was trimmed by 8 bases and J by 6 bases, leaving 20 bases between them. As DNA, the CDR3 is TGTGCCAGCGGTTCCTTGGCGGTAAAAGGCAATGAGCAGTTCTTC. Translating gives CASGSLAVKGNEQFF. The variable domain in full, completed from reference TRBV28 and TRBJ2-1, reads DVKVTQSSRYLVKRTGEKVFLECVQDMDHENMFWYRQDPGLGLRLIYFSYDVKMKEKGDIPEGYSVSREKKERFSLILESASTNQTSMYLCASGSLAVKGNEQFFGPGTRLTVL.

This clone has only a few counts. The chain combines TRBV4-3 with TRBJ1-2, with TRBD1 matching 12 bases. Germline V gene lookup returns CDR1 LGHNA and CDR2 YSLEER. This CDR3 has 16 amino acids. Germline trimming cut 4 bases from V and 7 bases from J; bases unmatched to any gene: 10. The CDR3 coding sequence is TGCGCCAGCAGCCCCAATCCGGGACAGGGGGCGCCTGGCTACACCTTC. Encoded protein: CASSPNPGQGAPGYTF.

The rearrangement uses TRBV7-9 and TRBJ2-5, with D perhaps matching TRBD2 (7 bases). Germline V gives CDR1 SEHNR, CDR2 FQNEAQ (reference sequence). V lost 4 bases and J 4 bases, leaving 16 bases between the germline ends. CDR3 size: 15 residues. CDR3 sequence reads: CASSSAGARRETQYF. CDR3 DNA: TGTGCCAGCAGCTCTGCGGGGGCGCGGAGAGAGACCCAGTACTTC.

This chain uses TRBV5-1 with TRBJ2-1; maybe TRBD2 (6 bases). In germline, CDR1 is SGHRS, CDR2 YFSETQ. The V gene lost 4 bases and the J gene lost 7 bases, with 12 bases spanning the gap. The CDR3 loop spans 13 amino acids. The CDR3 nucleotides are TGCGCCAGCAGCGTCGGGAGAGGAAATGAGCAGTTCTTC. Translation gives CASSVGRGNEQFF.

The J gene is TRBJ1-1, the V gene TRBV19, with TRBD1 as a possible D gene (5 bases). The CDR3 sequence is 17 residues long. Per germline, CDR1 LNHDA and CDR2 SQIVND (reference sequence). The V and J ends lost 8 bases and 1 base respectively, with 23 bases between them. CDR3 in amino acids: CASGSGGRGWGNTEAFF. For the CDR3, the DNA is TGTGCCAGTGGTTCCGGGGGGAGGGGATGGGGGAACACTGAAGCTTTCTTT.

The chain joins TRBV2 to TRBJ2-7; the D is unclear. CDR3 size: 14 residues. CDR1 SNHLY and CDR2 FYNNEI come from the germline V gene. V was cut by 0 bases and J by 1 base, with 7 bases left in between. CDR3 in amino acids: CASSEAWQSYEQYF. The CDR3 DNA is TGTGCCAGCAGTGAAGCCTGGCAGTCCTACGAGCAGTACTTC.

This chain uses TRBV5-1 with TRBJ2-1; no clear D gene. Trimming stripped 0 bases from V and 5 bases from J, with 12 bases between. CDR3 size: 15 residues. Germline V gene lookup returns CDR1 SGHRS and CDR2 YFSETQ. This chain's CDR3 is CASSLVASKDNEQFF. The DNA for the CDR3 is TGCGCCAGCAGCTTGGTGGCCAGTAAAGACAATGAGCAGTTCTTC.

V gene TRBV9 combines with J gene TRBJ2-1; 10 bases fit TRBD2. The CDR3 consists of 14 residues. J gave up 6 bases and V 4 bases, and 4 bases lay outside the gene matches. Germline loops: CDR1 SGDLS, CDR2 YYNGEE. The CDR3 DNA reads TGTGCCAGCAGCAGCTCTAGCGGGGGCAATGAGCAGTTCTTC. Its translation: CASSSSSGGNEQFF.

This chain connects TRBV19 to TRBJ2-5; 10 bases align to TRBD2. The end of the DNA fits TRBJ2-7 better, so the J call may be wrong. Germline V lookup: CDR1 LNHDA, CDR2 SQIVND (reference sequence). The CDR3 runs 13 residues. In nucleotides, the CDR3 is TGTGCCAGTAGTCCTAGCGGGGGCTACGAGCAGTACTTC. This encodes CASSPSGGYEQYF.

The chain is built from TRBV7-9 and TRBJ2-7; D remains ambiguous. This CDR3 region has 14 residues. The germline V gene has CDR1 SEHNR and CDR2 FQNEAQ (reference sequence). Trimming stripped 4 bases from V and 1 base from J, with 11 bases between. CDR3 residues: CASSSSLKSYEQYF. The DNA of the CDR3 is TGTGCCAGCAGCTCCTCACTGAAATCCTACGAGCAGTACTTC.

This chain links TRBV12-5 with TRBJ2-1, with D maybe TRBD2 (7 bases). CDR3 size: 16 residues. The germline gives CDR1 LGHNT, CDR2 FRNRAP. The V and J ends lost 3 bases and 5 bases respectively, with 17 bases between them. This chain's CDR3 is CASGFGGGHLNNEQFF. The CDR3 DNA is TGTGCTAGTGGTTTCGGCGGGGGCCACCTTAACAATGAGCAGTTCTTC.

The V call is TRBV27, the J call TRBJ2-4, with a possible D match to TRBD1 (6 bases). Trimming took 5 bases from V and 4 from J, leaving 15 bases between them. Germline V gives CDR1 MNHEY, CDR2 SMNVEV (reference sequence). The CDR3 has 15 amino acids. The CDR3 bases are TGTGCCAGCAGTCCAAGAGGACAGTTGAAAAACATTCAGTACTTC. It codes for CASSPRGQLKNIQYF.

This clone has only a few counts. The V call is TRBV9, the J call TRBJ2-5; tentatively, D is TRBD2 (7 bases). The germline V and J ends were trimmed by 1 base and 4 bases, with 14 bases remaining between them. Germline-derived CDR1 and CDR2 are SGDLS and YYNGEE. The CDR3 extends over 15 amino acids. The CDR3 DNA follows: TGTGCCAGCAGCGTATCGGGCGGGGGCTCAGAGACCCAGTACTTC. Its translation is CASSVSGGGSETQYF.

This chain uses TRBV27 with TRBJ2-7; TRBD1 aligns across 9 bases. The germline CDR1 and CDR2 sequences are MNHEY and SMNVEV (reference sequence). The CDR3 is 14 amino acids. J lost 1 base, V lost 5 bases, and 3 bases had no gene match. The CDR3 nucleotides read TGTGCCAGCAGTGCGGGACAGGGATCCTACGAGCAGTACTTC. Protein: CASSAGQGSYEQYF.

This clone was picked up a small number of times. This chain uses TRBV18 with TRBJ2-7, with 7 bases that match TRBD1. CDR1 is KGHSH, CDR2 LQKENI, per germline. V dropped 6 bases and J dropped 7; count of bases not matched to a gene: 6. The CDR3 is 12 residues long. The chain's CDR3 is CASSPTGSEQYF. DNA of the CDR3: TGTGCCAGCTCCCCGACAGGGAGTGAGCAGTACTTC.

The chain is built from TRBV28 and TRBJ2-7, with D unclear. With 2 bases removed from V and 4 bases from J, the gap between germline ends came to 6 bases. Germline V gene sequence: CDR1 MDHEN, CDR2 SYDVKM. The CDR3 spans 12 residues. CDR3 sequence (DNA): TGTGCCAGCAGTTTACGGTCTTACGAGCAGTACTTC. As protein: CASSLRSYEQYF.

The chain recombines TRBV7-2 with TRBJ1-5, with TRBD1 identical over 9 bases. The CDR3 runs to 15 residues. In germline, CDR1 is SGHTA, CDR2 FQGNSA. The ends lost 5 bases at V and 5 bases at J; junction bases unmatched: 7. CDR3 nucleotide sequence: TGTGCCAGCAGCGAAGGGACAGGGATGCATCAGCCCCAGCATTTT. Its protein is CASSEGTGMHQPQHF.

The chain uses TRBV18 and TRBJ2-1, with 9 bases fitting TRBD2. Losses at the gene ends were 6 bases for V and 7 bases for J; bases not matched to a gene: 7. CDR1 is KGHSH, CDR2 LQKENI, per germline. The CDR3 is made up of 14 amino acids. The CDR3 loop reads CASSTSGPRNEQFF. For the CDR3, the DNA is TGTGCCAGCTCTACTAGCGGGCCAAGGAATGAGCAGTTCTTC.

This clone turned up a few times. This sequence joins TRBV7-3 and TRBJ2-3; TRBD2 matches at 10 bases. The CDR3 runs to 14 residues. CDR1 and CDR2 (germline): SGHTA, FQGTGA. Unmatched junction bases numbered 4, after V lost 5 bases and J lost 5 bases. The CDR3 is CASSLAGEVDTQYF. The CDR3 coding sequence is TGTGCCAGCAGCCTAGCGGGAGAGGTAGATACGCAGTATTTT.